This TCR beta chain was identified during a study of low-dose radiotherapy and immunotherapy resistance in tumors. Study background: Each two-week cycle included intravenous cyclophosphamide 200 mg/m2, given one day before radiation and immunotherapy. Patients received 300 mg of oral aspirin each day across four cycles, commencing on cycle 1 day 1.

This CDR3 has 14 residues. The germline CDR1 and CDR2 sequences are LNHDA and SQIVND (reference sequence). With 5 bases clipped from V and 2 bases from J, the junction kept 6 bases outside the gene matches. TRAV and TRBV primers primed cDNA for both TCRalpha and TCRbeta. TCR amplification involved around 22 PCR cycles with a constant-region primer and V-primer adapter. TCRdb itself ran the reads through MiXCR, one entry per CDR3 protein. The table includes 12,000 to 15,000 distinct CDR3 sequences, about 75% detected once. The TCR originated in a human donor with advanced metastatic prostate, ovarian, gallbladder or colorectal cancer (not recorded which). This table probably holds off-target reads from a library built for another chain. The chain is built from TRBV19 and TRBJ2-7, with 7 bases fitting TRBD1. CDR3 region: CASSPRTGTYEQYF. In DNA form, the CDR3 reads TGTGCCAGTAGTCCAAGGACAGGAACCTACGAGCAGTACTTC.